The 22 T cell receptor beta chains presented below share a single source sample, sequenced in a study of T cell responses to AZD1222 COVID-19 vaccine. Assay: immunoSEQ multiplex PCR; the TCRdb copy retains only in-frame clones and omits some. This table holds roughly 120,000 clones, roughly 91% found once. Sequences were derived from peripheral blood, sampled on day 0 of AZD1222 vaccination. These receptors came from an adult in good health.

The chain couples TRBV5-4 to TRBJ2-5; D may correspond to TRBD1 or TRBD2 (5 bases each). The CDR3 spans 17 residues. The V end was cut by 6 bases, the J end by 1 base, with 22 bases between. Germline V CDR1 and CDR2: SGHNT, YYREEE (reference sequence). CDR3 DNA: TGTGCCAGCACCCCCACCGGGACGTCCAGCACCCAAGAGACCCAGTACTTC. Amino acid sequence: CASTPTGTSSTQETQYF.

The V call is TRBV7-8, the J call TRBJ1-2; D unclear. V dropped 5 bases and J dropped 4 bases, with 26 bases sitting between them. This CDR3 spans 18 amino acids. Germline CDR1 reads SGHVS; CDR2 reads FQNEAQ. CDR3 sequence: CASSRDRAGLTKGYGYTF. The CDR3 DNA follows: TGTGCCAGCAGCCGCGACCGGGCGGGATTAACAAAAGGCTATGGCTACACCTTC.

This sequence joins TRBV27 and TRBJ2-7; 7 positions match TRBD1. The germline V gene has CDR1 MNHEY and CDR2 SMNVEV (reference sequence). Trimming cost V 2 bases and J 4 bases; bases outside gene matches: 8. This CDR3 has 15 residues. CDR3 nucleotide sequence: TGTGCCAGCAGTTTAACAGGGGCCCATTATTACGAGCAGTACTTC. Encoded protein: CASSLTGAHYYEQYF.

This rearrangement joins TRBV2 to TRBJ2-5; the D gene is possibly TRBD2 (6 bases). V was clipped by 6 bases and J by 3 bases, with 14 bases between them. The CDR3 consists of 14 residues. In germline, CDR1 is SNHLY, CDR2 FYNNEI. CDR3 DNA: TGTGCCAGCAGACGGGACGGAGGGGAAGAGACCCAGTACTTC. Translating gives CASRRDGGEETQYF.

V and J are TRBV11-2 and TRBJ2-7; TRBD1 matches at 11 bases. Germline V gene lookup returns CDR1 SGHAT and CDR2 FQNNGV. The CDR3 loop spans 14 amino acids. With 5 bases clipped from V and 6 bases from J, the junction kept 6 bases outside the gene matches. CDR3 bases: TGTGCCAGCAGCCCAAGGACAGGGGGCCGCGAGCAGTACTTC. As protein: CASSPRTGGREQYF.

This clone was counted a single time. The genes are TRBV29-1 and TRBJ2-3; no definite D call. V shed 3 bases and J shed 6 bases, with 10 bases lying between them. There are 12 residues in the CDR3. CDR1 and CDR2 from the germline V gene are SQVTM and ANQGSEA. In DNA, the CDR3 is TGCAGCGTTGATAGCCCAGCGGATACGCAGTATTTT. This translates into CSVDSPADTQYF.

The rearrangement uses TRBV19 and TRBJ2-7; 14 nucleotides line up with TRBD2. V shed 6 bases, J shed 6 bases, and the junction held 10 bases outside the gene matches. The CDR3 contains 16 residues. Germline values: CDR1 LNHDA, CDR2 SQIVND (reference sequence). CDR3: CASRRLAGGPPSEQYF. The DNA for the CDR3 is TGTGCCAGTAGACGACTAGCGGGAGGGCCACCCTCCGAGCAGTACTTC.

This clone was seen just once. This rearrangement joins TRBV5-1 to TRBJ1-5, with a weak D call TRBD1 (6 bases). Germline lookup yields CDR1 SGHRS and CDR2 YFSETQ. This CDR3 spans 13 amino acids. V was cut by 4 bases and J by 4 bases, with 9 bases left in between. In nucleotides, the CDR3 is TGCGCCAGCAGCGAGGGGGTTAATCAGCCCCAGCATTTT. Amino acids: CASSEGVNQPQHF.

This chain links TRBV3-1 (or the pseudogene TRBV3-2) with TRBJ2-3; 8 bases are a match to TRBD2. V trimming: 2 bases; J trimming: 2 bases; junction bases outside the gene matches: 9. The CDR3 has 17 amino acids. In germline, CDR1 is LGHDT, CDR2 YNNKEL (reference sequence). The CDR3 here is CASSQRISGTTTDTQYF. The CDR3 DNA sequence: TGTGCCAGCAGCCAACGGATTAGCGGGACTACCACAGATACGCAGTATTTT.

The chain employs TRBV7-3 and TRBJ2-3, with D possibly matching TRBD2 (6 bases). This CDR3 region has 14 residues. Germline V gene data show CDR1 as SGHTA and CDR2 as FQGTGA. Trimming took 2 bases from V and 3 from J, leaving 9 bases between them. This chain's CDR3 is CASSLDGSTDTQYF. DNA for the CDR3: TGTGCCAGCAGCTTAGACGGGAGTACAGATACGCAGTATTTT.

The genes are TRBV2 and TRBJ2-3, with a tentative D call TRBD1 (6 bases). The length of the CDR3 is 15 residues. Germline lookup yields CDR1 SNHLY and CDR2 FYNNEI. V dropped 4 bases and J dropped 0 bases, with 11 bases sitting between them. CDR3 nucleotide sequence: TGTGCCAGCAGTGTCCAGGGGACAAGCACAGATACGCAGTATTTT. Translated: CASSVQGTSTDTQYF. Full variable domain (remainder filled in from reference TRBV2 and TRBJ2-3): EPEVTQTPSHQVTQMGQEVILRCVPISNHLYFYWYRQILGQKVEFLVSFYNNEISEKSEIFDDQFSVERPDGSNFTLKIRSTKLEDSAMYFCASSVQGTSTDTQYFGPGTRLTVL.

The chain recombines TRBV27 with TRBJ2-7; tentatively, D is TRBD2 (5 bases). Germline V CDR1 and CDR2: MNHEY, SMNVEV (reference sequence). V was cut by 4 bases and J by 5 bases, with 15 bases left in between. The CDR3 sequence is 14 residues long. In DNA, the CDR3 is TGTGCCAGCAGTTCCCGGGGTAGCGCGAACGAGCAGTACTTC. The encoded protein is CASSSRGSANEQYF.

About this clone itself: The sample contains more than one DNA sequence encoding this CDR3. The chain joins TRBV2 to TRBJ1-2; no clear D. V was pared by 1 base and J by 4 bases, with 4 bases between. The CDR3 extends over 12 amino acids. Germline assignment: CDR1 SNHLY and CDR2 FYNNEI. The CDR3 is CASSEGSYGYTF. The CDR3 DNA sequence: TGTGCCAGCAGTGAAGGGTCCTATGGCTACACCTTC.

This chain joins TRBV9 and TRBJ1-1; D is possibly TRBD1 (6 bases). CDR3 length: 14 amino acids. Germline CDR1 reads SGDLS; CDR2 reads YYNGEE. V lost 4 bases to trimming and J lost 2 bases, with 12 bases between them. The CDR3 region is CASSPYRDNTEAFF. For the CDR3, the DNA is TGTGCCAGCAGCCCCTACAGGGATAACACTGAAGCTTTCTTT.

V gene TRBV24-1 combines with J gene TRBJ2-1; D is uncertain. V lost 4 bases, J lost 12 bases, and 12 bases lay in between. The V gene's germline CDR1 is KGHDR and CDR2 SFDVKD. This CDR3 spans 12 amino acids. The CDR3 loop is CATSEDDTGQFF. In nucleotides, the CDR3 is TGTGCCACCAGTGAGGACGATACTGGGCAGTTCTTC.

The chain carries TRBV18 and TRBJ2-5, with a possible D match to TRBD2 (7 bases). In germline, CDR1 is KGHSH, CDR2 LQKENI. Trimming took off 6 bases at V and 4 bases at J, with 15 bases between the two ends. The CDR3 is made up of 14 amino acids. This CDR3 is CASSTSGGLETQYF. The CDR3 coding sequence is TGTGCCAGCTCCACATCGGGGGGCCTAGAGACCCAGTACTTC.

This clone appeared once. V and J are TRBV7-9 and TRBJ1-2; D is unclear. Trimming cost V 1 base and J 5 bases, with 5 bases left between them. CDR1 is SEHNR and CDR2 is FQNEAQ in the germline V gene (reference sequence). The CDR3 is made up of 12 amino acids. The CDR3 nucleotides are TGTGCCAGCAGCTTAGACCCGTATGGCTACACCTTC. It yields the protein CASSLDPYGYTF.

The chain carries TRBV7-3 and TRBJ1-1, with D unresolved. The ends were cut back, 0 bases at V and 5 bases at J, with 7 bases in the middle. Germline loops: CDR1 SGHTA, CDR2 FQGTGA. This CDR3 is 13 amino acids long. The CDR3 loop is CASSLTRQTEAFF. CDR3 nucleotides: TGTGCCAGCAGCTTAACCCGCCAGACTGAAGCTTTCTTT.

This rearrangement joins TRBV2 to TRBJ2-5; D unclear. Germline V gene data show CDR1 as SNHLY and CDR2 as FYNNEI. The CDR3 sequence is 13 residues long. V gave up 7 bases and J gave up 1 base, with 10 bases separating them. CDR3 sequence (DNA): TGTGCCAGCAATGCAGCGTTCCAAGAGACCCAGTACTTC. It yields the protein CASNAAFQETQYF.

The genes are TRBV4-2 and TRBJ2-3, with TRBD2 matching over 8 bases. The CDR3 has 17 amino acids. Germline V lookup: CDR1 LGHNA, CDR2 YNFKEQ. V was clipped by 1 base and J by 2 bases; unmatched bases: 8. In nucleotides, the CDR3 is TGTGCCAGCAGCCAAGCGCTAGCGGGCAAATTCACAGATACGCAGTATTTT. As protein: CASSQALAGKFTDTQYF.

The V gene is TRBV7-9, the J gene TRBJ2-7, with TRBD1 matching 10 bases. Trimming removed 5 bases from V and 3 bases from J; junction bases left unmatched: 13. The CDR3 contains 17 residues. Germline-derived CDR1 and CDR2 are SEHNR and FQNEAQ (reference sequence). As DNA, the CDR3 is TGTGCCAGCAGCCCTACAAATCCGGGACAGGGGCGCTACGAGCAGTACTTC. Its protein product is CASSPTNPGQGRYEQYF.

The chain has TRBV27 and TRBJ1-6; D is undetermined. Per the germline V gene, CDR1 is MNHEY and CDR2 is SMNVEV (reference sequence). This CDR3 region has 15 residues. Trimming took 5 bases from V and 2 from J, leaving 10 bases between them. This CDR3 is CASSQYGAYNSPLHF. The CDR3 region has the DNA TGTGCCAGCAGTCAGTATGGGGCCTATAATTCACCCCTCCACTTT.